The 2 T cell receptor beta chains below were found in one sample sequenced in a study of beta chain features in type 1 diabetes. The entirety of the isolated RNA underwent reverse transcription, so expressed TCRB transcripts were sequenced. TCRdb's table, derived via immunoSEQ multiplex PCR, lists solely in-frame clones and lacks some. The repertoire consists of 350,000 to 450,000 clones, with about 14% occurring once and the leading ten covering under 0.02%. Sequencing was done on a sample of naive CD4+ T cells from blood. All receptors derive from a woman under 30 in good health.

The chain carries TRBV4-3 and TRBJ2-1; 9 nucleotides agree with TRBD2. Germline CDR1 is LGHNA and CDR2 is YSLEER. Germline trimming cut 0 bases from V and 5 bases from J; bases unmatched to any gene: 17. The CDR3 extends over 20 amino acids. In DNA form, the CDR3 reads TGCGCCAGCAGCCAAGATTGGGCTAGCGGGACCGCCCGATGGAACAATGAGCAGTTCTTC. The encoded protein is CASSQDWASGTARWNNEQFF.

The chain couples TRBV30 to TRBJ2-1; 13 nucleotides align to TRBD2. The CDR3 totals 16 residues. Per the germline V gene, CDR1 is GTSNPN and CDR2 is SVGIG (reference sequence). The trim removed 2 bases at V and 5 bases at J, leaving 6 bases unmatched. The CDR3 spells CAWSPWTSGSDNEQFF. The CDR3 DNA sequence: TGTGCCTGGAGTCCCTGGACTAGCGGGAGCGACAATGAGCAGTTCTTC.